The present T cell receptor (beta chain) was sequenced within a study of T cells in Graves' hyperthyroidism and ophthalmopathy. Broader study findings: Model output signaled ophthalmopathy a median roughly 6.5 months ahead of onset.

Points on this clonotype: As yet, its antigen is unknown.

The CDR3 regions of TCR beta were amplified from RNA transcripts. The primer set for the first-round RT-PCR of the TCR CDR3 was HTBI. One entry per CDR3 protein, called by TCRdb with MiXCR from the multiplex PCR reads. Among about 380,000 distinct CDR3 sequences listed, 18% were seen once. The sequenced sample consisted of blood. The receptor's source is a man younger than 30 with Graves' ophthalmopathy.

In nucleotides, the CDR3 is TGTGCCACCAGTGATATAGGGGAAGGCTACACCTTC. Residues: CATSDIGEGYTF. The rearrangement uses TRBV24-1 and TRBJ1-2; tentatively, D is TRBD1 (5 bases). The CDR3 covers 12 residues. Deletions cut 3 bases from V and 8 bases from J, with 9 bases between. The germline CDR1 and CDR2 sequences are KGHDR and SFDVKD.